This entry describes one T cell receptor beta chain. The target antigen is unknown. Clones were read by immunoSEQ multiplex PCR, and TCRdb kept only the in-frame ones, dropping some. The top ten clones hold over 1% of a sample with about 150,000 clones, around 90% of them seen once. This record comes from a study of T cell responses to AZD1222 COVID-19 vaccine. Study-wide points: Repertoires in all cases were sampled only once the peak T cell response had passed. Clonal diversity may have been underestimated in mostly white British donors.

Second-dose groups at about 4 or about 12 weeks were pooled. Per the germline V gene, CDR1 is MNHEY and CDR2 is SVGAGI. The junction had 5 bases not matched to a gene; V was cut back by 5 bases and J by 6 bases. The CDR3 spans 13 residues. This TCR was sampled from an adult who received the AZD1222 COVID-19 vaccine. The sample was peripheral blood, taken 28 days after the second AZD1222 dose. The chain couples TRBV6-5 to TRBJ2-5; TRBD1 agrees at 8 bases. DNA for the CDR3: TGTGCCAGCAGTACTGGACAGGGACAGACCCAGTACTTC. It codes for CASSTGQGQTQYF.